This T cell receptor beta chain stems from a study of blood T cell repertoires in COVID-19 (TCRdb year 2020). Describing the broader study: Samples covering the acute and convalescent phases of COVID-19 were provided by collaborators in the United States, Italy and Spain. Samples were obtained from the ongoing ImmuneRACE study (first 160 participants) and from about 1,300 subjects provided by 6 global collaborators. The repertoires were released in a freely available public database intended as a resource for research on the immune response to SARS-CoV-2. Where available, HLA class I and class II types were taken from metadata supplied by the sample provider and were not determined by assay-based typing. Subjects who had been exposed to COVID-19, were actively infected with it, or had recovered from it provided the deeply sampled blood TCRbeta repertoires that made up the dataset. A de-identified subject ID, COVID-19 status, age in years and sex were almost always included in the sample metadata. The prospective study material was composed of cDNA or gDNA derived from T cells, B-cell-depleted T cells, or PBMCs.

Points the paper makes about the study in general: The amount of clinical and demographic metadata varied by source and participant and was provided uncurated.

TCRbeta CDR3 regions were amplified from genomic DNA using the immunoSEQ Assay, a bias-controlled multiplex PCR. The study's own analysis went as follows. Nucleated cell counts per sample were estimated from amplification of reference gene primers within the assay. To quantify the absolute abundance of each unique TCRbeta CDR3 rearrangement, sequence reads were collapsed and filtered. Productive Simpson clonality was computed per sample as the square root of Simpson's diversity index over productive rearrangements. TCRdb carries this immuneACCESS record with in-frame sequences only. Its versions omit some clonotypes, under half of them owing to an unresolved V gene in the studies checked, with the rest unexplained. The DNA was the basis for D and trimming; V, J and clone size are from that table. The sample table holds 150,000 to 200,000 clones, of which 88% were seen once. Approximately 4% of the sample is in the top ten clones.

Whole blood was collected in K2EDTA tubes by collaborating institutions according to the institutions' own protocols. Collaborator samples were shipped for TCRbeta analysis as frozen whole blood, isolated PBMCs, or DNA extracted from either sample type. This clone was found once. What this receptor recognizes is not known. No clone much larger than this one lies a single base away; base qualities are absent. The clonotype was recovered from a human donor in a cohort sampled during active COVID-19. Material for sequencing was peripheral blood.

CDR3 region: CASSAQGALDTGELFF. The sequenced DNA is TGTGCCAGCTCGGCCCAGGGGGCGCTCGACACCGGGGAGCTGTTTTTT. Here the chain combines TRBV18 and TRBJ2-2; 8 nucleotides in the junction match TRBD1. CDR1 and CDR2 are read off the germline V gene as KGHSH and LQKENI. Measured from the cysteine to the phenylalanine, the CDR3 is 16 residues long. Only CDR3 DNA remains: 48 bases, in frame from the first base. Relative to germline, V is missing 6 bases and J is missing 3 bases, with 9 bases of the junction outside any gene match.